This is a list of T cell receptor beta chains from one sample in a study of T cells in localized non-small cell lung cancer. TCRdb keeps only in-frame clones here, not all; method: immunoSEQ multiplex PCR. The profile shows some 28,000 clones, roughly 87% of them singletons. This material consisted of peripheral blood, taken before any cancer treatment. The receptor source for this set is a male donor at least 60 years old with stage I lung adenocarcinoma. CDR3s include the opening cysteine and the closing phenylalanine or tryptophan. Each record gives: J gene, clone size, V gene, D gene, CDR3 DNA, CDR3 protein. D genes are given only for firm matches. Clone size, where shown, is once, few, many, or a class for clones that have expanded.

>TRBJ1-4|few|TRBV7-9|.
TGTGCCAGCAGCTCCCCGGGACCTAATGAAAAACTGTTTTTT
CASSSPGPNEKLFF
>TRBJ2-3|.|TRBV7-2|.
TGTGCCAGCAGCTTAGCAGGGTCGGTTTTGCGGTCTAGCACAGATACGCAGTATTTT
CASSLAGSVLRSSTDTQYF
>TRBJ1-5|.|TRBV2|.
TGTGCCAGCACAGCAGGGGTCAATCAGCCCCAGCATTTT
CASTAGVNQPQHF
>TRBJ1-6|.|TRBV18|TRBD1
TGTGCCAGCTCACCAGTTCCGGGACAGAATAATTCACCCCTCCACTTT
CASSPVPGQNNSPLHF
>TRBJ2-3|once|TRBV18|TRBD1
TGTGCCAGCTCACCCCCCGGACAGGGGGCCACAGATACGCAGTATTTT
CASSPPGQGATDTQYF
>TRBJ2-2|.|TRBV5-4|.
TGTGCCAGCAGCTTGAGTAGCGTGGGAGCCGGGGAGCTGTTTTTT
CASSLSSVGAGELFF
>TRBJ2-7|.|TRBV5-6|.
TGTGCCAGCAGCTTGGAACGAGGGACGGCCCACGAGCAGTACTTC
CASSLERGTAHEQYF
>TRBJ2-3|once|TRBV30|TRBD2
TGTGCCTGGAACAGATTACGGGGGGATGGAGATACGCAGTATTTT
CAWNRLRGDGDTQYF
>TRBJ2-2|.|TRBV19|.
TGTGCCAGTAGTATTAGACAGGGAGGGACCGGGGAGCTGTTTTTT
CASSIRQGGTGELFF
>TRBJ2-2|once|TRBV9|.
TGTGCCAGCAGCGTAGGGGGAGGCGGCAACGGGGAGCTGTTTTTT
CASSVGGGGNGELFF
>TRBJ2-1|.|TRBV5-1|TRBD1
TGCGCCAGCAGCTTGGGGGGACAGGCCTACAATGAGCAGTTCTTC
CASSLGGQAYNEQFF
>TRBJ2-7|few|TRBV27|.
TGTGCCAGCAGTTTTAGGAGGTCCTACGAGCAGTACTTC
CASSFRRSYEQYF
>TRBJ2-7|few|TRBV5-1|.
TGCGCCAGCAGCAGGGACGTGGTACTGGGCGAGCAGTACTTC
CASSRDVVLGEQYF
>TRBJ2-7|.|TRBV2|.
TGTGCCAGCAGGAGGGGGTCCGAATCCTACGAGCAGTACTTC
CASRRGSESYEQYF
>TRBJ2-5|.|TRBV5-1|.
TGCGCCAGCAGCTTGGTGTTGGAAGGAGAGACCCAGTACTTC
CASSLVLEGETQYF
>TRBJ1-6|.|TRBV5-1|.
TGCGCCAGCAGCTTGGTCGAGGGTTACGGTTCACCCCTCCACTTT
CASSLVEGYGSPLHF
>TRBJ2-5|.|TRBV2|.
TGTGCCAGCAGCAAACAGGGCTCTCTCCAAGAGACCCAGTACTTC
CASSKQGSLQETQYF
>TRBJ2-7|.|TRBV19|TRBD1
TGTGCCAGTAGTCCGGGACAGACCAACTACGAGCAGTACTTC
CASSPGQTNYEQYF
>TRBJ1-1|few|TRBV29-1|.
TGCAGCGTTGGTGCAGTCGGACCAAGGAACACTGAAGCTTTCTTT
CSVGAVGPRNTEAFF
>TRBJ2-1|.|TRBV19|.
TGTGCCAGTAGTATAGGTAAGGGACCAAACAATGAGCAGTTCTTC
CASSIGKGPNNEQFF
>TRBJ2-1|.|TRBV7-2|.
TGTGCCAGCAGCCCAAACGGGTACAATGAGCAGTTCTTC
CASSPNGYNEQFF
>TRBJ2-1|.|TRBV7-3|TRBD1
TGTGCCAGCAGCTCCGGACAGGGGAGCAATGAGCAGTTCTTC
CASSSGQGSNEQFF
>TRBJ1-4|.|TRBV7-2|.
TGTGCCAGCAGCCCTCTCGAGGGCACTGAAAAACTGTTTTTT
CASSPLEGTEKLFF
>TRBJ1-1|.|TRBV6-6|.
TGTGCCAGGACCTTGATTGGGGGCTCTTGGAGCACTGAAGCTTTCTTT
CARTLIGGSWSTEAFF
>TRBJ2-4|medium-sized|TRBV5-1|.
TGCGCCAGCAATCCGGGCAACAAAAACATTCAGTACTTC
CASNPGNKNIQYF
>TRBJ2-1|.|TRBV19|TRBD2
TGTGCCAGTGGGGAGCGGGGGGGCCTAAGCAATGAGCAGTTCTTC
CASGERGGLSNEQFF
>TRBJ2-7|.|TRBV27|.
TGTGCCAGCGGTTACTCCTACGAGCAGTACTTC
CASGYSYEQYF
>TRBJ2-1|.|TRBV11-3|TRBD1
TGTGCCAGCAGCTCCGGGACAGAGAATGAGCAGTTCTTC
CASSSGTENEQFF
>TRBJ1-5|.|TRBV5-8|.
TGTGCCAGCAGCTTGGTAAATCAGCCCCAGCATTTT
CASSLVNQPQHF
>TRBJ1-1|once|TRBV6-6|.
TGTGCCAGCGGACACAGATTAGAAGGCGCTGAAGCTTTCTTT
CASGHRLEGAEAFF
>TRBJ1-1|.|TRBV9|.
TGTGCCAGCAGCGTAGAGGGAGGGAGTGGCACTGAAGCTTTCTTT
CASSVEGGSGTEAFF
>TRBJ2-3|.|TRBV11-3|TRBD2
TGTGCCAGCAGCTTAGGCGGGGGGGGCCTTCACACAGATACGCAGTATTTT
CASSLGGGGLHTDTQYF
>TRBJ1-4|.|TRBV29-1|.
TGCAGCGTACAAGGAGGGGGTGTCCATGAAAAACTGTTTTTT
CSVQGGGVHEKLFF
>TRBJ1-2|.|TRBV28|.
TGTGCCAGCAGTTTACTAGGGATGGGCTACACCTTC
CASSLLGMGYTF
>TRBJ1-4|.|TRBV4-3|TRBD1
TGCGCCAGCAGCCGAGACAGGGGAACTAATGAAAAACTGTTTTTT
CASSRDRGTNEKLFF